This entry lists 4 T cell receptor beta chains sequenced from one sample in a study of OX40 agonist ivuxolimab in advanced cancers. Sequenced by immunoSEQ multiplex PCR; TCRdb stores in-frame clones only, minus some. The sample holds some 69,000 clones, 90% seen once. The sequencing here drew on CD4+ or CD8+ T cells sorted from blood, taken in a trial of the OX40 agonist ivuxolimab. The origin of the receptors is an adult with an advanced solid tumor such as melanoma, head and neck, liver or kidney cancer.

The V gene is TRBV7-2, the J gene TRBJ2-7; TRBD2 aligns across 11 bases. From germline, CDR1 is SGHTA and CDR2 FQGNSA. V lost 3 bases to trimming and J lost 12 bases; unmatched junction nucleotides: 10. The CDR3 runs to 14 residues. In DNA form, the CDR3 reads TGTGCCAGCAGCTTCCACTCTCGACTAGCGGGGATGTACTTC. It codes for CASSFHSRLAGMYF.

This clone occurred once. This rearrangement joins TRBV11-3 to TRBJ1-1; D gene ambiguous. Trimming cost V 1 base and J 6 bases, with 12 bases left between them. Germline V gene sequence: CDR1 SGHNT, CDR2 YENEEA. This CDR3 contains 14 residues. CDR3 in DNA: TGTGCCAGCAGCTTAGTTTCCCGGACCGCTGAAGCTTTCTTT. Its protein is CASSLVSRTAEAFF. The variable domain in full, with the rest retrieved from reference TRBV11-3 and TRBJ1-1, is EAGVVQSPRYKIIEKKQPVAFWCNPISGHNTLYWYLQNLGQGPELLIRYENEEAVDDSQLPKDRFSAERLKGVDSTLKIQPAELGDSAVYLCASSLVSRTAEAFFGQGTRLTVV.

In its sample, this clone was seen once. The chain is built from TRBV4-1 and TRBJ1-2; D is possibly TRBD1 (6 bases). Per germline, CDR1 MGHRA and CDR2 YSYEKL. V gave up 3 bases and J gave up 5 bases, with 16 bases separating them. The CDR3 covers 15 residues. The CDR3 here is CASSHFLQGPYGYTF. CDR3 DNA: TGCGCCAGCAGCCACTTCTTACAGGGACCTTATGGCTACACCTTC.

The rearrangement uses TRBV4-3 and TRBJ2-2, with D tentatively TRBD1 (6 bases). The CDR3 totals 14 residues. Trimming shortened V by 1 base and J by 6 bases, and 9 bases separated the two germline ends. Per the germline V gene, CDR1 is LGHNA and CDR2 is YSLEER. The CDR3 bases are TGCGCCAGCAGCCAAGGAGGGGGTTCCGGGGAGCTGTTTTTT. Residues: CASSQGGGSGELFF.